Listed here are 14 T cell receptor beta chains from one sample, sequenced in a study of T-cell memory formation after mild COVID-19. Each CDR3 protein is one row after TCRdb ran MiXCR on the 5' RACE reads. The data contain 250,000 to 400,000 distinct CDR3 sequences, roughly an eighth of them singletons. Material: PBMCs or a T cell subset sorted from them (not recorded which). These receptors were collected from a man between 18 and 29 years old who had mild COVID-19 (a few samples of this study predate the infection). Cell type and time point are not known.

The genes are TRBV7-9 and TRBJ2-3; D gene unclear. V shed 4 bases and J shed 5 bases, with 7 bases lying between them. This CDR3 is 12 amino acids long. Germline CDR1 reads SEHNR; CDR2 reads FQNEAQ (reference sequence). The CDR3, as DNA: TGTGCCAGCAGCTCCTACAAAGATACGCAGTATTTT. Its protein is CASSSYKDTQYF.

In its sample, this clonotype was seen many times. V is TRBV4-3 and J is TRBJ2-7, with 7 bases lining up with TRBD2. Trimming at V came to 0 bases and at J to 0 bases, leaving 2 bases not matched to a gene. Germline V gene sequence: CDR1 LGHNA, CDR2 YSLEER. CDR3 length equals 15 residues. CDR3 nucleotides: TGCGCCAGCAGCCAAGACCTAGCGGCCTCCTACGAGCAGTACTTC. Translating gives CASSQDLAASYEQYF.

This clonotype was picked up a small number of times. This chain links TRBV20-1 with TRBJ1-5, with unresolved D. V was pared by 3 bases and J by 6 bases, with 3 bases between. This CDR3 is built from 10 residues. Germline CDR1 and CDR2: DFQATT and SNEGSKA (reference sequence). Here the CDR3 DNA reads TGCAGTGCTAGTTGTCAGCCCCAGCATTTT. This codes for CSASCQPQHF.

This clonotype was observed a handful of times. The J gene is TRBJ2-3, the V gene TRBV4-1, with 11 nucleotides matching TRBD2. From germline, CDR1 is MGHRA and CDR2 YSYEKL. The junction had 7 bases not matched to a gene; V was cut back by 3 bases and J by 2 bases. The CDR3 contains 17 residues. In nucleotides, the CDR3 is TGCGCCAGCAGCCATATGACTAGCGGGATCACCACAGATACGCAGTATTTT. It specifies CASSHMTSGITTDTQYF.

The genes are TRBV10-3 and TRBJ1-3; D might be TRBD1 (6 bases). The germline gives CDR1 ENHRY, CDR2 SYGVKD. This CDR3 spans 13 amino acids. Trimming shortened V by 6 bases and J by 0 bases, and 6 bases separated the two germline ends. The CDR3, as DNA: TGTGCCATCAGGGACAGCTCTGGAAACACCATATATTTT. Protein sequence: CAIRDSSGNTIYF.

This clonotype was counted between two and nine times. The CDR3 DNA sequence: TGCGCCAGCTCTAGAGGGTTGGCTGGAAACACCATATATTTT. The encoded protein is CASSRGLAGNTIYF. The gene calls are TRBV5-1 and TRBJ1-3; unclear D gene. Germline CDR1 SGHRS, CDR2 YFSETQ. The V gene lost 7 bases and the J gene lost 2 bases, with 13 bases spanning the gap. The CDR3 is made up of 14 amino acids.

This clonotype was seen a handful of times. The chain has TRBV7-9 and TRBJ2-1, with D hard to call. Germline V gives CDR1 SEHNR, CDR2 FQNEAQ (reference sequence). V lost 1 base, J lost 9 bases, and 10 bases lay in between. The CDR3 has 13 residues. The CDR3 sequence is CASSLGSGGEQFF. Here the CDR3 DNA reads TGTGCCAGCAGCTTAGGTTCGGGTGGTGAGCAGTTCTTC.

V gene TRBV6-5 combines with J gene TRBJ2-5; 7 bases line up with TRBD2. The CDR3 has 14 residues. The trim removed 0 bases at V and 6 bases at J, leaving 4 bases unmatched. The V gene's germline CDR1 is MNHEY and CDR2 SVGAGI. CDR3: CASSYSGGGQTQYF. The CDR3 DNA reads TGTGCCAGCAGTTACTCGGGCGGGGGTCAGACCCAGTACTTC.

The chain couples TRBV7-2 to TRBJ2-7, with D unresolved. V was clipped by 1 base and J by 5 bases, with 9 bases between them. The CDR3 loop spans 13 amino acids. Germline V gene lookup returns CDR1 SGHTA and CDR2 FQGNSA. Here the CDR3 reads CASSLDPYNEQYF. CDR3 nucleotide sequence: TGTGCCAGCAGCTTAGACCCTTACAACGAGCAGTACTTC.

The chain recombines TRBV5-1 with TRBJ2-7, with TRBD2 matching 8 bases. Germline CDR1 SGHRS, CDR2 YFSETQ. Trimming cost V 2 bases and J 5 bases; bases outside gene matches: 15. CDR3 length: 17 amino acids. The CDR3 region is CASSFRSSRAGEDEQYF. As DNA, the CDR3 is TGCGCCAGCAGCTTCCGATCCTCTAGAGCGGGGGAAGACGAGCAGTACTTC.

V gene TRBV7-2 combines with J gene TRBJ2-3; 7 positions agree with TRBD2. This CDR3 has 13 residues. Unmatched junction bases numbered 0, after V lost 1 base and J lost 5 bases. Looked up from germline, CDR1 is SGHTA and CDR2 is FQGNSA. DNA for the CDR3: TGTGCCAGCAGCTTAGGGGAGGGAGATACGCAGTATTTT. This sequence encodes CASSLGEGDTQYF.

This clonotype was detected many times. CDR3 loop: CASSSISYEQYF. CDR3 sequence (DNA): TGTGCCAGCAGCTCGATCTCCTACGAGCAGTACTTC. The J gene is TRBJ2-7, the V gene TRBV7-6; D is unclear. Trimming removed 4 bases at V and 0 bases at J, with 4 bases between. CDR1 and CDR2 from the germline V gene are SGHVS and FNYEAQ. The CDR3 is made up of 12 amino acids.

The gene calls are TRBV15 and TRBJ2-5; no reliable D call. The CDR3 totals 13 residues. With 0 bases removed from V and 5 bases from J, the gap between germline ends came to 7 bases. Germline values: CDR1 LNHNV, CDR2 YYDKDF (reference sequence). CDR3 residues: CATSRDVGETQYF. Here the CDR3 DNA reads TGTGCCACCAGCAGAGATGTGGGTGAGACCCAGTACTTC.

In its sample, this clonotype was seen a few times. The chain is built from TRBV7-9 and TRBJ2-1; D call uncertain. Germline V gene data show CDR1 as SEHNR and CDR2 as FQNEAQ (reference sequence). This CDR3 region has 12 residues. Trimming stripped 4 bases from V and 5 bases from J, with 6 bases between. The CDR3 nucleotides are TGTGCCAGCAGCTACGTGAACAATGAGCAGTTCTTC. Amino acid sequence: CASSYVNNEQFF.